Listed below are T cell receptor beta chains from one sample, sequenced in a study of blood T cell repertoires in COVID-19. The data were produced by immunoSEQ multiplex PCR, yet TCRdb's version contains in-frame clones alone and is incomplete. The sample consists of roughly 220,000 clones, just over 85% of them appearing once. Sequenced material: PBMCs or T cells enriched from blood (not recorded which). These receptors all stem from a woman aged 45-60 years with acute COVID-19. CDR3s include the opening cysteine and the closing phenylalanine or tryptophan. The D gene is left open where the match is weak. Size is omitted from some rows. Given values are once, few, many or a class for expanded clones.

CDR3aa	CDR3nt	d_gene	abundance	v_gene	j_gene
CASNLDRLNYGYTF	TGTGCCAGCAACCTGGACAGGTTGAACTATGGCTACACCTTC	TRBD1	once	TRBV6-5	TRBJ1-2
CSVHIQGINTEAFF	TGCAGCGTCCATATCCAGGGGATCAACACTGAAGCTTTCTTT	.	.	TRBV29-1	TRBJ1-1
CASTEPLGTGSYEQYF	TGTGCCAGCACCGAGCCCTTAGGGACAGGTTCGTACGAGCAGTACTTC	TRBD1	.	TRBV2	TRBJ2-7
CAWSTTIMTKGAAGANVLTF	TGTGCCTGGAGTACTACTATTATGACAAAGGGGGCGGCTGGGGCCAACGTCCTGACTTTC	TRBD1	.	TRBV30	TRBJ2-6
CASWDIQGLPNQPQHF	TGTGCCAGTTGGGACATACAGGGGTTGCCGAATCAGCCCCAGCATTTT	TRBD1	.	TRBV19	TRBJ1-5
CASSLVGGYTF	TGTGCCAGCAGTTTGGTCGGGGGCTACACCTTC	.	.	TRBV28	TRBJ1-2
CASSIAHSYGYTF	TGTGCCAGTAGTATAGCCCATTCCTATGGCTACACCTTC	.	.	TRBV19	TRBJ1-2
CASSLIAGGHNEQFF	TGCGCCAGCAGCTTGATAGCGGGAGGACACAATGAGCAGTTCTTC	TRBD2	.	TRBV5-1	TRBJ2-1
CASMEQGASPLHF	TGTGCCAGCATGGAACAGGGGGCCTCACCCCTCCACTTT	TRBD1	.	TRBV6-5	TRBJ1-6
CASSLSGSPANEQFF	TGCGCCAGCAGCTTGAGTGGGAGTCCTGCCAATGAGCAGTTCTTC	.	.	TRBV5-1	TRBJ2-1
CASTSDRGSGNTIYF	TGCGCCAGCACCTCCGACCGGGGCTCTGGAAACACCATATATTTT	.	many	TRBV4-3	TRBJ1-3
CASSLAGFQPQHF	TGTGCCAGCAGTTTAGCGGGGTTTCAGCCCCAGCATTTT	.	.	TRBV27	TRBJ1-5
CAAESGEGRETQYF	TGTGCCGCGGAGTCCGGGGAGGGTAGGGAGACCCAGTACTTC	TRBD2	once	TRBV6-5	TRBJ2-5
CASSPPFSGRDTGELFF	TGTGCCAGCAGCCCTCCTTTTAGCGGGAGAGATACCGGGGAGCTGTTTTTT	TRBD2	.	TRBV11-3	TRBJ2-2
CASILGTSGINEQFF	TGCGCCAGCATCCTCGGGACTAGCGGGATCAATGAGCAGTTCTTC	TRBD2	once	TRBV5-1	TRBJ2-1
CASSQEGGAAGANVLTF	TGTGCCAGCAGCCAAGAAGGGGGGGCGGCTGGGGCCAACGTCCTGACTTTC	.	.	TRBV4-2	TRBJ2-6
CATSDLPSTGDRETQYF	TGTGCCACCAGTGATTTGCCCTCGACAGGGGATAGGGAGACCCAGTACTTC	TRBD1	.	TRBV24-1	TRBJ2-5
CATSPGRRYGKGKLFF	TGTGCCACCTCGCCGGGTCGGAGGTATGGGAAGGGAAAACTGTTTTTT	.	.	TRBV15	TRBJ1-4
CASSYSVETQYF	TGTGCCAGCAGTTACTCCGTCGAGACCCAGTACTTC	.	.	TRBV6-2/TRBV6-3	TRBJ2-5
CASSYPGRGRRQETQYF	TGTGCCAGCAGCTACCCAGGGAGGGGGAGGCGCCAAGAGACCCAGTACTTC	.	.	TRBV7-2	TRBJ2-5
CASSLGRLAVSTDTQYF	TGTGCCAGCAGCTTGGGGCGACTAGCGGTGAGCACAGATACGCAGTATTTT	TRBD2	.	TRBV5-8	TRBJ2-3
CASREGTAPGNTIYF	TGTGCCAGCAGGGAAGGGACAGCACCTGGAAACACCATATATTTT	TRBD1	.	TRBV27	TRBJ1-3
CASSYSRTGGFYEQYF	TGTGCCAGCAGTTACTCGAGGACAGGGGGCTTCTACGAGCAGTACTTC	TRBD1	.	TRBV6-2/TRBV6-3	TRBJ2-7
CASSVGQLTDTQYF	TGTGCCAGCAGTGTCGGACAGTTAACAGATACGCAGTATTTT	.	.	TRBV2	TRBJ2-3
CASRWTGPNYGYTF	TGTGCCAGCAGGTGGACAGGTCCTAACTATGGCTACACCTTC	TRBD1	.	TRBV28	TRBJ1-2
CASRLDSSYEQYF	TGTGCCAGCCGATTGGACAGCTCCTACGAGCAGTACTTC	.	.	TRBV28	TRBJ2-7
CASSFASANQETQYF	TGTGCCAGCAGTTTTGCTAGCGCAAACCAAGAGACCCAGTACTTC	.	once	TRBV28	TRBJ2-5
CASSARGDRNYGNTIYF	TGTGCCAGCAGTGCGCGAGGCGACAGGAATTATGGAAACACCATATATTTT	.	.	TRBV6-1	TRBJ1-3
CASSPPGQGNYGYTF	TGTGCCAGCAGTCCACCGGGACAGGGAAACTATGGCTACACCTTC	TRBD1	.	TRBV28	TRBJ1-2
CASSFLAGTGQGGDEKLFF	TGTGCCAGCAGTTTTCTCGCTGGGACAGGTCAGGGCGGCGATGAAAAACTGTTTTTT	TRBD1	few	TRBV28	TRBJ1-4
CASSLAPGSNQPQHF	TGTGCCAGCAGCTTGGCTCCAGGGAGCAATCAGCCCCAGCATTTT	.	.	TRBV5-5	TRBJ1-5
CASSQDALVGFYEQYF	TGCGCCAGCAGCCAAGATGCACTAGTAGGGTTCTACGAGCAGTACTTC	.	.	TRBV4-3	TRBJ2-7
CASSLYGSGTDTQYF	TGCGCCAGCAGCTTGTACGGGAGTGGCACAGATACGCAGTATTTT	.	.	TRBV5-1	TRBJ2-3
CASSLGRQGETQYF	TGTGCCAGCAGCTTAGGCCGACAGGGCGAGACCCAGTACTTC	TRBD1	once	TRBV7-2	TRBJ2-5
CASSQDPRGGSQPQHF	TGCGCCAGCAGCCAAGATCCCCGGGGCGGGAGTCAGCCCCAGCATTTT	.	few	TRBV4-1	TRBJ1-5
CASRQGENTEAFF	TGCGCCAGCAGACAGGGTGAGAACACTGAAGCTTTCTTT	.	.	TRBV5-1	TRBJ1-1
CASSDQSGTEYNEQFF	TGTGCCAGCAGCGACCAATCCGGGACTGAATACAATGAGCAGTTCTTC	.	once	TRBV9	TRBJ2-1
CASSQDGTGSTDTQYF	TGTGCCAGCAGCCAAGACGGGACAGGGAGCACAGATACGCAGTATTTT	TRBD1	.	TRBV3-1/TRBV3-2	TRBJ2-3
CASSPSDRENNEQFF	TGTGCCAGCTCACCGTCGGACAGGGAGAACAATGAGCAGTTCTTC	TRBD1	once	TRBV18	TRBJ2-1
CASRAGLLGGEQYF	TGTGCCAGCAGGGCGGGACTCCTGGGGGGCGAGCAGTACTTC	.	.	TRBV28	TRBJ2-7
CASSSQGYTPPNTEAFF	TGTGCCAGCAGCTCACAGGGATACACCCCTCCGAACACTGAAGCTTTCTTT	.	once	TRBV7-8	TRBJ1-1
CASSPTPLQGSNQPQHF	TGTGCCAGCAGTCCAACCCCTTTACAGGGTAGCAATCAGCCCCAGCATTTT	.	.	TRBV3-1/TRBV3-2	TRBJ1-5
CASRRTANTEAFF	TGTGCCAGCAGACGGACAGCCAACACTGAAGCTTTCTTT	.	.	TRBV28	TRBJ1-1
CASSLRGIKSYEQYF	TGTGCCAGCAGTTTACGAGGGATTAAATCCTACGAGCAGTACTTC	.	.	TRBV27	TRBJ2-7
CASSNRDSGNTIYF	TGTGCCAGCTCCAACAGAGACTCTGGAAACACCATATATTTT	.	.	TRBV18	TRBJ1-3